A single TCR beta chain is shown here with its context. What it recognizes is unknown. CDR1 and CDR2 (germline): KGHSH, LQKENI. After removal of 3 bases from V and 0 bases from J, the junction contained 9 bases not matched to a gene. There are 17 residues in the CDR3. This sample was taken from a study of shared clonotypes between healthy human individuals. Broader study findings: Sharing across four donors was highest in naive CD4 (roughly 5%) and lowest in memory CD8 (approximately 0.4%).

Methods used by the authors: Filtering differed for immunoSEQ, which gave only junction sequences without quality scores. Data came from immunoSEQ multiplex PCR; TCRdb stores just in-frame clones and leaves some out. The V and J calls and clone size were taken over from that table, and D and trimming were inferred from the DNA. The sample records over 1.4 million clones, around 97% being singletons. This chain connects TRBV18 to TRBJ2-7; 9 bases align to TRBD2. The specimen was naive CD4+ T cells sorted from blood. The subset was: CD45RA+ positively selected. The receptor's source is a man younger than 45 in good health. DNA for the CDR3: TGTGCCAGCTCACCGCGGGGGGGACAGCTAGGCTCCTACGAGCAGTACTTC. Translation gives CASSPRGGQLGSYEQYF.